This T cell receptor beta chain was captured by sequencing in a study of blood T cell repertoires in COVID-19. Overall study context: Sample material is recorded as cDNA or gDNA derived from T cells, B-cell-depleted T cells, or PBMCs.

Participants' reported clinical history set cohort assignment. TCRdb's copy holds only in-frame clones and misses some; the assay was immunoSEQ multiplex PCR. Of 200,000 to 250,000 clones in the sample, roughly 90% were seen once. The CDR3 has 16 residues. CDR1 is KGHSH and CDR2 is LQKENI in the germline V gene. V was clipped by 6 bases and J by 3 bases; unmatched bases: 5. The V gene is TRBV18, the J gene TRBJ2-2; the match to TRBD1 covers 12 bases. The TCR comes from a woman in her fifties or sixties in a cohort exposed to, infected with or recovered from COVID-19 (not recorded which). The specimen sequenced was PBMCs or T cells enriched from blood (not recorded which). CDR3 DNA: TGTGCCAGCTCGTCGGGACAGGGGGCCTACACCGGGGAGCTGTTTTTT. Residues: CASSSGQGAYTGELFF.